This T cell receptor (beta chain) was profiled in a study of chronic HIV infection and antiretroviral therapy. Deletions cut 10 bases from V and 0 bases from J, with 12 bases between. This CDR3 has 13 amino acids. Each CDR3 protein gets one entry after TCRdb re-called the 5' RACE reads with MiXCR. Among some 46,000 distinct CDR3 sequences listed, 15% to 20% were seen once. The material sequenced was peripheral blood. The rearrangement links TRBV12-3 or TRBV12-4 to TRBJ1-2, with D uncertain. This receptor was obtained from an adult who had HIV and had not received antiretroviral therapy, or was an uninfected healthy control (not recorded which). The DNA of the CDR3 is TGTGCCACTCGGAGGACCACTAACTATGGCTACACCTTC. Translated: CATRRTTNYGYTF.